This is a list of T cell receptor beta chains from one sample in a study of T cell responses to AZD1222 COVID-19 vaccine. Some clones are missing from TCRdb's copy, which holds only in-frame ones; the method was immunoSEQ multiplex PCR. The sample includes around 130,000 clones, approximately 89% seen only once; the top ten take about 4.4%. Sequencing used peripheral blood, obtained on day 0 of AZD1222 vaccination. The receptors stem from an adult in good health. Both conserved end residues are part of each CDR3. Each record gives: J gene, V gene, clone size, D gene, CDR3 DNA, CDR3 protein. A D gene is named only where the DNA matches it firmly. Where a row states a size, it is once, few, many or the class of an expanded clone; other rows omit it.

j_gene: TRBJ1-1
v_gene: TRBV30
abundance: NA
d_gene: TRBD1
CDR3nt: TGTGCCTGGAGTGCCCGGACAGGGGGCACCATGAACACTGAAGCTTTCTTT
CDR3aa: CAWSARTGGTMNTEAFF

j_gene: TRBJ2-5
v_gene: TRBV13
abundance: NA
d_gene: TRBD1
CDR3nt: TGTGCCAGCAGCTTAGCATGGACAGGGAAGGAGACCCAGTACTTC
CDR3aa: CASSLAWTGKETQYF

j_gene: TRBJ2-2
v_gene: TRBV7-2
abundance: NA
d_gene: TRBD1
CDR3nt: TGTGCCAGCAGACCTAACCCACAGGGGAGTAGCACCGGGGAGCTGTTTTTT
CDR3aa: CASRPNPQGSSTGELFF

j_gene: TRBJ2-3
v_gene: TRBV5-4
abundance: few
d_gene: TRBD2
CDR3nt: TGTGCCAGCAGTGCCGGGACTAGGGCGGGAGATACGCAGTATTTT
CDR3aa: CASSAGTRAGDTQYF

j_gene: TRBJ1-2
v_gene: TRBV28
abundance: NA
d_gene: NA
CDR3nt: TGTGCCAGTTGGGGGGGTAACTATGGCTACACCTTC
CDR3aa: CASWGGNYGYTF

j_gene: TRBJ2-7
v_gene: TRBV7-2
abundance: NA
d_gene: TRBD1
CDR3nt: TGTGCCAGCAGCTTAGAATGGGACAGGGGCCTTCCTTCCTACGAGCAGTACTTC
CDR3aa: CASSLEWDRGLPSYEQYF

j_gene: TRBJ2-7
v_gene: TRBV18
abundance: NA
d_gene: TRBD2
CDR3nt: TGTGCCAGCTCACCACGACTTAGCGGGAGGGAATACGAGCAGTACTTC
CDR3aa: CASSPRLSGREYEQYF

j_gene: TRBJ1-2
v_gene: TRBV12-3/TRBV12-4
abundance: NA
d_gene: NA
CDR3nt: TGTGCCAGCAGTTATAACCCAGTGGATGGCTACACCTTC
CDR3aa: CASSYNPVDGYTF

j_gene: TRBJ1-5
v_gene: TRBV19
abundance: NA
d_gene: NA
CDR3nt: TGTGCCAGTAGTTACTTACCGGCGAAGGAGCCCCAGCATTTT
CDR3aa: CASSYLPAKEPQHF

j_gene: TRBJ1-1
v_gene: TRBV5-1
abundance: NA
d_gene: NA
CDR3nt: TGCGCCAGCAGCCCTGGACAGACGAACACTGAAGCTTTCTTT
CDR3aa: CASSPGQTNTEAFF

j_gene: TRBJ1-6
v_gene: TRBV2
abundance: NA
d_gene: NA
CDR3nt: TGTGCCAGCAGGCCGGACAGCGGACCTGGGGACTTT
CDR3aa: CASRPDSGPGDF

j_gene: TRBJ2-1
v_gene: TRBV9
abundance: NA
d_gene: TRBD2
CDR3nt: TGTGCCAGCAGCGTAGGAGCGGGGCTCTCCTACAATGAGCAGTTCTTC
CDR3aa: CASSVGAGLSYNEQFF

j_gene: TRBJ1-4
v_gene: TRBV4-1
abundance: NA
d_gene: TRBD1
CDR3nt: TGCGCCAGCAGCCAAGCAGGGGGCGTCCGGGAAAAACTGTTTTTT
CDR3aa: CASSQAGGVREKLFF

j_gene: TRBJ2-7
v_gene: TRBV11-2
abundance: NA
d_gene: NA
CDR3nt: TGTGCCAGCAGCCCGCGGGTCTGGAGCTCCTACGAGCAGTACTTC
CDR3aa: CASSPRVWSSYEQYF

j_gene: TRBJ1-2
v_gene: TRBV7-8
abundance: few
d_gene: NA
CDR3nt: TGTGCCAGCAGCTGGACGGTTACCTATGGCTACACCTTC
CDR3aa: CASSWTVTYGYTF

j_gene: TRBJ2-5
v_gene: TRBV10-1
abundance: NA
d_gene: NA
CDR3nt: TGCGCCAGCAGTGAGCAGACAGCAGGGACTTTTGGGACCCAGTACTTC
CDR3aa: CASSEQTAGTFGTQYF

j_gene: TRBJ2-1
v_gene: TRBV6-5
abundance: NA
d_gene: TRBD2
CDR3nt: TGTGCCAGCAGTTACGGGCGGGGGGACTACAATGAGCAGTTCTTC
CDR3aa: CASSYGRGDYNEQFF

j_gene: TRBJ2-6
v_gene: TRBV19
abundance: NA
d_gene: NA
CDR3nt: TGTGCCAGTAGTAAAGGGGCAGGAAACTCTGGGGCCAACGTCCTGACTTTC
CDR3aa: CASSKGAGNSGANVLTF

j_gene: TRBJ1-4
v_gene: TRBV6-1
abundance: NA
d_gene: NA
CDR3nt: TGTGCCAGCAGTGATAGGCGAGGAAAACTGTTTTTT
CDR3aa: CASSDRRGKLFF

j_gene: TRBJ1-2
v_gene: TRBV7-9
abundance: NA
d_gene: TRBD1
CDR3nt: TGTGCCAGCAGCTTAGACCGGGACAGCTATGGCTACACCTTC
CDR3aa: CASSLDRDSYGYTF

j_gene: TRBJ1-6
v_gene: TRBV5-4
abundance: few
d_gene: NA
CDR3nt: TGTGCCAGCAGCTTGGGGGGTGGGGGTTCCTATAATTCACCCCTCCACTTT
CDR3aa: CASSLGGGGSYNSPLHF

j_gene: TRBJ1-2
v_gene: TRBV28
abundance: NA
d_gene: NA
CDR3nt: TGTGCCAGCAGTTTGTCAGGGCGGGGCTACACCTTC
CDR3aa: CASSLSGRGYTF

j_gene: TRBJ1-1
v_gene: TRBV6-4
abundance: NA
d_gene: NA
CDR3nt: TGTGCCAGCAGTCCCCAGGGAACCACTGAAGCTTTCTTT
CDR3aa: CASSPQGTTEAFF

j_gene: TRBJ2-5
v_gene: TRBV5-1
abundance: NA
d_gene: NA
CDR3nt: TGCGCCAGCAGCTTGTCTAAGATCCAAGAGACCCAGTACTTC
CDR3aa: CASSLSKIQETQYF

j_gene: TRBJ2-7
v_gene: TRBV6-5
abundance: few
d_gene: NA
CDR3nt: TGTGCCAGCAGACAGGTCAACTCCTACGAGCAGTACTTC
CDR3aa: CASRQVNSYEQYF

j_gene: TRBJ2-1
v_gene: TRBV5-1
abundance: NA
d_gene: TRBD2
CDR3nt: TGCGCCAGCACCAAAGGACTAGGGGCGCAAGGAGAGCAGTTCTTC
CDR3aa: CASTKGLGAQGEQFF

j_gene: TRBJ2-6
v_gene: TRBV13
abundance: NA
d_gene: NA
CDR3nt: TGTGCCAGCAGCTTAGGCCAGGGGCCGGTTGGGGCCAACGTCCTGACTTTC
CDR3aa: CASSLGQGPVGANVLTF

j_gene: TRBJ1-1
v_gene: TRBV11-3
abundance: NA
d_gene: NA
CDR3nt: TGTGCCAGCAGCAATACATGGGACACTGAAGCTTTCTTT
CDR3aa: CASSNTWDTEAFF

j_gene: TRBJ2-7
v_gene: TRBV27
abundance: NA
d_gene: NA
CDR3nt: TGTGCCAGCAGTCCGCAAATCGGGACTCACTACGAGCAGTACTTC
CDR3aa: CASSPQIGTHYEQYF

j_gene: TRBJ2-7
v_gene: TRBV14
abundance: NA
d_gene: NA
CDR3nt: TGTGCCAGCAGCCGCGGGTCCCACTACGAGCAGTACTTC
CDR3aa: CASSRGSHYEQYF

j_gene: TRBJ1-6
v_gene: TRBV19
abundance: NA
d_gene: TRBD1
CDR3nt: TGTGCCAGTACCTCGGACAGGGTTGGTAATTCACCCCTCCACTTT
CDR3aa: CASTSDRVGNSPLHF

j_gene: TRBJ1-3
v_gene: TRBV10-2
abundance: NA
d_gene: NA
CDR3nt: TGCGCCAGCACTCCCGGGGACCTCTCTGGAAACACCATATATTTT
CDR3aa: CASTPGDLSGNTIYF

j_gene: TRBJ2-1
v_gene: TRBV10-2
abundance: NA
d_gene: TRBD2
CDR3nt: TGCGCCAGCAATTCCGGGACTAGCGGATACAATGAGCAGTTCTTC
CDR3aa: CASNSGTSGYNEQFF

j_gene: TRBJ1-2
v_gene: TRBV5-6
abundance: few
d_gene: TRBD1
CDR3nt: TGTGCCAGCAGCGAGATCCGGGACAGGGAGGGCTATGGCTACACCTTC
CDR3aa: CASSEIRDREGYGYTF

j_gene: TRBJ1-2
v_gene: TRBV7-9
abundance: NA
d_gene: NA
CDR3nt: TGTGCCAGCAGCCCCAGACAGGCCCATGGCTACACCTTC
CDR3aa: CASSPRQAHGYTF

j_gene: TRBJ1-4
v_gene: TRBV7-9
abundance: NA
d_gene: NA
CDR3nt: TGTGCCACCAACCCGGGCAGTATGACCCCAAGCGGCGGAAAACTGTTTTTT
CDR3aa: CATNPGSMTPSGGKLFF

j_gene: TRBJ2-7
v_gene: TRBV25-1
abundance: NA
d_gene: NA
CDR3nt: TGTGCCAGCAGTGATGGGGGAAACTACGAGCAGTACTTC
CDR3aa: CASSDGGNYEQYF

j_gene: TRBJ1-2
v_gene: TRBV6-2/TRBV6-3
abundance: NA
d_gene: NA
CDR3nt: TGTGCCAGCAGCCTTGGCTATGGCTACACCTTC
CDR3aa: CASSLGYGYTF

j_gene: TRBJ2-7
v_gene: TRBV27
abundance: NA
d_gene: NA
CDR3nt: TGTGCCAGCAGTACCCCTAGGACAAACTCCTACGAGCAGTACTTC
CDR3aa: CASSTPRTNSYEQYF

j_gene: TRBJ2-1
v_gene: TRBV11-1
abundance: NA
d_gene: TRBD2
CDR3nt: TGTGCCAGCAGAAAACCGGGACTAGCGGGCAATGAGCAGTTCTTC
CDR3aa: CASRKPGLAGNEQFF

j_gene: TRBJ2-1
v_gene: TRBV11-3
abundance: once
d_gene: TRBD2
CDR3nt: TGTGCCAGCAGCACTAGCGGGAGGGCCTACAATGAGCAGTTCTTC
CDR3aa: CASSTSGRAYNEQFF

j_gene: TRBJ1-2
v_gene: TRBV28
abundance: NA
d_gene: NA
CDR3nt: TGTGCCAGCAGGCTGGGGGGGGGACGGAGATCGGGTGGCTACACCTTC
CDR3aa: CASRLGGGRRSGGYTF

j_gene: TRBJ1-1
v_gene: TRBV3-1/TRBV3-2
abundance: once
d_gene: TRBD1
CDR3nt: TGTGCCAGCAGCCAAGCCCTGGGAGGGGGCGGTTCCACTGAAGCTTTCTTT
CDR3aa: CASSQALGGGGSTEAFF

j_gene: TRBJ2-7
v_gene: TRBV15
abundance: NA
d_gene: NA
CDR3nt: TGTGCCACCAGCGCCGCAAGGCAGGGTAGGGGAGGCGAGCAGTACTTC
CDR3aa: CATSAARQGRGGEQYF

j_gene: TRBJ1-4
v_gene: TRBV11-2
abundance: once
d_gene: TRBD1
CDR3nt: TGTGCCAGCAGCGCGGGACAGGCCCTTAATGAAAAACTGTTTTTT
CDR3aa: CASSAGQALNEKLFF

j_gene: TRBJ1-1
v_gene: TRBV6-5
abundance: NA
d_gene: TRBD1
CDR3nt: TGTGCCAGCAGTTATAGACAGGGCGACAAGAACACTGAAGCTTTCTTT
CDR3aa: CASSYRQGDKNTEAFF

j_gene: TRBJ1-1
v_gene: TRBV5-1
abundance: NA
d_gene: NA
CDR3nt: TGCGCCAGCAGCTTGGGGCGACAGACCACTGAAGCTTTCTTT
CDR3aa: CASSLGRQTTEAFF

j_gene: TRBJ1-4
v_gene: TRBV5-5
abundance: NA
d_gene: NA
CDR3nt: TGTGCCAGCAGCCACAAAAGGGGTAATGAAAAACTGTTTTTT
CDR3aa: CASSHKRGNEKLFF

j_gene: TRBJ1-3
v_gene: TRBV28
abundance: NA
d_gene: TRBD1
CDR3nt: TGTGCCAGCGGGGGTCGGGACAGGGGATCTGGAAACACCATATATTTT
CDR3aa: CASGGRDRGSGNTIYF

j_gene: TRBJ2-3
v_gene: TRBV29-1
abundance: NA
d_gene: TRBD2
CDR3nt: TGCAGCGCCACTTTCGGGACTAGCGGGGGGTCAAGCACAGATACGCAGTATTTT
CDR3aa: CSATFGTSGGSSTDTQYF

j_gene: TRBJ2-2
v_gene: TRBV7-9
abundance: NA
d_gene: NA
CDR3nt: TGTGCCAGCAGCTTACCAGACAGGGAGGGGACCGGGGAGCTGTTTTTT
CDR3aa: CASSLPDREGTGELFF

j_gene: TRBJ2-1
v_gene: TRBV10-3
abundance: NA
d_gene: TRBD1
CDR3nt: TGTGCCATCTCCCCCGGGGTGGGGGACAGCTCCTACAATGAGCAGTTCTTC
CDR3aa: CAISPGVGDSSYNEQFF

j_gene: TRBJ1-2
v_gene: TRBV2
abundance: NA
d_gene: NA
CDR3nt: TGTGCCAGCAGTGAATACACAGGCCGTGGCTACACCTTC
CDR3aa: CASSEYTGRGYTF

j_gene: TRBJ2-3
v_gene: TRBV5-1
abundance: NA
d_gene: TRBD2
CDR3nt: TGCGCCAGCAGCTTCACTAGCGGGGGAGGGGCAGATACGCAGTATTTT
CDR3aa: CASSFTSGGGADTQYF

j_gene: TRBJ1-6
v_gene: TRBV4-1
abundance: NA
d_gene: NA
CDR3nt: TGCGCCAGCAGCTTAAGGGCCCCCTATAATTCACCCCTCCACTTT
CDR3aa: CASSLRAPYNSPLHF